The clone carrying this TCR beta chain was counted ten times or more. The record originates from a study of prognosis after radiotherapy for stage I lung cancer. Trimming cost V 2 bases and J 10 bases; bases outside gene matches: 7. Per germline, CDR1 MDHEN and CDR2 SYDVKM. The CDR3 length is 13 residues. Genomic DNA provided the template from which TCR beta CDR3 was amplified by two-round multiplex PCR. Used in first-round PCR were primers specific to each TRBV and TRBJ gene. TCRdb used MiXCR to reprocess the multiplex PCR reads, holding one entry per CDR3 protein. The table has 25,000 to 35,000 distinct CDR3 sequences, about 43% seen once.

The specimen comprised PBMCs, sampled before or after stereotactic body radiation therapy (not recorded which). This clonotype was sampled from a donor at least 50 years old with non-small cell lung cancer. The chain recombines TRBV28 with TRBJ1-1, with TRBD1 identical over 7 bases. This CDR3 is CASSLEGAVRAFF. In nucleotides, the CDR3 is TGTGCCAGCAGTTTAGAGGGGGCAGTTAGAGCTTTCTTT.